This TCR beta chain was identified in a study of T-cell memory formation after mild COVID-19. Overall study context: TCR clusters largely stayed donor specific. General study results and limits: Contracting CD4+ clones were located mainly in CM and EM, and CD8+ clones in EMRA. The appearance of some responding clones in pre-infection memory suggested that cross-reactive memory joined.

Remarks on this clonotype: Its antigen is undetermined.

Germline CDR1 reads MNHEY; CDR2 reads SVGAGI. The CDR3 covers 14 residues. Trimming removed 0 bases at V and 6 bases at J, with 10 bases between. Via MiXCR, TCRdb re-called the 5' RACE reads, giving one row per CDR3 protein. The data hold hundreds of thousands of distinct CDR3 sequences, with roughly 16% observed a single time. The V and J genes are TRBV6-5 and TRBJ2-3; D uncertain. The sample taken for sequencing was PBMCs or a T cell subset sorted from them (not recorded which). The TCR originated in a young man who had mild COVID-19 (a few samples of this study predate the infection). Cell type and time point are not known. CDR3 in amino acids: CASSYSENTDTQYF. The CDR3, as DNA: TGTGCCAGCAGTTACTCCGAAAACACGGATACGCAGTATTTT.